The rows below give T cell receptor beta chains drawn from one sample of a study of blood T cell repertoires in COVID-19. TCRdb's table, derived via immunoSEQ multiplex PCR, lists solely in-frame clones and lacks some. In the table there are about 480,000 clones, about 89% of which are singletons. The sequenced material came from peripheral blood. These receptors originate from a woman aged 25 to 39 with acute or convalescent COVID-19. CDR3s include the opening cysteine and the closing phenylalanine or tryptophan. D genes are given only for firm matches. Clone size is shown for a subset of rows, as once, few, many or a class of expanded clone.

abundance	d_gene	v_gene	j_gene	CDR3nt	CDR3aa
.	.	TRBV10-2	TRBJ2-2	TGCGCCAGCAGTGAGTCTACAGCCGCGAACACCGGGGAGCTGTTTTTT	CASSESTAANTGELFF
once	.	TRBV30	TRBJ2-1	TGTGCCTGGGCCCATGGGCGCGCTGAGCAGTTCTTC	CAWAHGRAEQFF
.	.	TRBV5-1	TRBJ2-1	TGCGCCAGCAGATCGACAGAAGACAATGAGCAGTTCTTC	CASRSTEDNEQFF
.	.	TRBV7-3	TRBJ2-6	TGTGCCAGCAGCTTCGGAGGTAGTGGGGCCAACGTCCTGACTTTC	CASSFGGSGANVLTF
.	TRBD1	TRBV4-1	TRBJ2-7	TGCGCCAGCAGCCATACCGGGACAGGGCCCTACGAGCAGTACTTC	CASSHTGTGPYEQYF
.	TRBD1	TRBV5-1	TRBJ2-3	TGCGCCAGCAGCTTGTACAGGGGAAGCACAGATACGCAGTATTTT	CASSLYRGSTDTQYF
.	.	TRBV7-3	TRBJ2-3	TGTGCCAGCAGCTTAAGCCGAGCAAATACGCAGTATTTT	CASSLSRANTQYF
.	TRBD2	TRBV9	TRBJ2-7	TGTGCCAGCAGCCCTAGCGGGACAACCTACGAGCAGTACTTC	CASSPSGTTYEQYF
.	.	TRBV4-1	TRBJ2-1	TGCGCCAGCAGTCCGATGGGGGGTAACAATGAGCAGTTCTTC	CASSPMGGNNEQFF
.	.	TRBV11-3	TRBJ2-2	TGTGCCAGCAGCTTAGCGGGGGGGGAGCTGTTTTTT	CASSLAGGELFF
.	.	TRBV28	TRBJ1-3	TGTGCCAGCAGTACGTTGGGGAGCTCTGGAAACACCATATATTTT	CASSTLGSSGNTIYF
.	.	TRBV6-1	TRBJ1-6	TGTGCCAGCAGTGAATACGGGCAGGGAGGTTCACCCCTCCACTTT	CASSEYGQGGSPLHF
once	.	TRBV5-4	TRBJ2-2	TGTGCCACCGAAGGGACTTCGAACACCGGGGAGCTGTTTTTT	CATEGTSNTGELFF
.	.	TRBV2	TRBJ1-4	TGTGCCAGCAGTGCCCTAGACAGTTCTTCTAATGAAAAACTGTTTTTT	CASSALDSSSNEKLFF
.	TRBD2	TRBV7-2	TRBJ2-3	TGTGCCAGCAGCCCTACTAGCGGGGTACGGGATACGCAGTATTTT	CASSPTSGVRDTQYF
.	.	TRBV6-2/TRBV6-3	TRBJ1-5	TGTGCCAGCAGTTATGCACGGGATAATCAGCCCCAGCATTTT	CASSYARDNQPQHF
.	.	TRBV11-2	TRBJ1-2	TGTGCCAGCAGCTACAGGGACAACTATGGCTACACCTTC	CASSYRDNYGYTF
.	.	TRBV2	TRBJ2-2	TGTGCCACCACCGACAGACCCGGGGAGCTGTTTTTT	CATTDRPGELFF
.	TRBD2	TRBV5-1	TRBJ2-7	TGCGCCAGCAGCGGTGGACTAGCCTCAATCTACGAGCAGTACTTC	CASSGGLASIYEQYF
.	.	TRBV28	TRBJ2-7	TGTGCCAGCATCAAGACAGGAGTTGGAGTCTACGAGCAGTACTTC	CASIKTGVGVYEQYF
once	.	TRBV27	TRBJ2-3	TGTGCCAGCAGTTTACGTGCAGGGGTGGTGGATACGCAGTATTTT	CASSLRAGVVDTQYF
.	.	TRBV24-1	TRBJ2-1	TGTGCCACCAGTGATTTGGGAGGGGCCGGCGATGAGCAGTTCTTC	CATSDLGGAGDEQFF
.	.	TRBV9	TRBJ2-2	TGTGCCAGCAGCGTAGATTCCGTCGTCCTCCACACCGGGGAGCTGTTTTTT	CASSVDSVVLHTGELFF
.	.	TRBV27	TRBJ2-3	TGTGCCAGCAGTTTCGGTTCGACAGATACGCAGTATTTT	CASSFGSTDTQYF
.	TRBD1	TRBV4-1	TRBJ1-2	TGCGCCAGCAGCCAAGATGTGGGGACAGGCCCATACAACTATGGCTACACCTTC	CASSQDVGTGPYNYGYTF
few	.	TRBV29-1	TRBJ2-3	TGCAGCGCTGGTGGTAGGGGGATAACAGATACGCAGTATTTT	CSAGGRGITDTQYF
.	.	TRBV10-3	TRBJ2-3	TGTGCCACCTCTGGGGAGTCCTTGCCAGATACGCAGTATTTT	CATSGESLPDTQYF
.	TRBD1	TRBV5-1	TRBJ1-4	TGCGCCAGCAGCTGGCTGGGACAGGAAGTCGAAAAACTGTTTTTT	CASSWLGQEVEKLFF
.	TRBD2	TRBV5-4	TRBJ2-1	TGTGCCAGCAGCTGGACGACTAGCGGGGACTCATGGAGGGAGCAGTTCTTC	CASSWTTSGDSWREQFF
.	.	TRBV9	TRBJ1-3	TGTGCCAGCAGCGTAGTAGCGGAGAGAGGGATAGGTGGAAACACCATATATTTT	CASSVVAERGIGGNTIYF
.	.	TRBV12-3/TRBV12-4	TRBJ1-1	TGTGCCAGCAGCTCACAACCGAACACTGAAGCTTTCTTT	CASSSQPNTEAFF
.	TRBD1	TRBV2	TRBJ1-1	TGTGCCAGCAGCCGGGACAGAAACACTGAAGCTTTCTTT	CASSRDRNTEAFF
.	TRBD1	TRBV2	TRBJ2-1	TGTGCCAGCAGGCCGGACAGGAGTTACAATGAGCAGTTCTTC	CASRPDRSYNEQFF
.	.	TRBV13	TRBJ1-2	TGTGCCAGACAACTGAATGGGGGGGCGCACGGCTATGGCTACACCTTC	CARQLNGGAHGYGYTF
.	.	TRBV7-2	TRBJ2-7	TGTGCCAGCAGCCTTAAATCCGAGCAGTACTTC	CASSLKSEQYF
.	.	TRBV7-2	TRBJ2-3	TGTGCCAGCAGCTTAGAGTGGGGTCTAGCCCATTTT	CASSLEWGLAHF
.	TRBD2	TRBV20-1	TRBJ2-1	TGCAGTGCTAGTGTACTAGCGGGGGGGCTTGTTGAGCAGTTCTTC	CSASVLAGGLVEQFF
.	TRBD2	TRBV12-5	TRBJ2-5	TGTGCTAGTGGTTTGGGAGCGGCCAGGCGGGGGGAGACCCAGTACTTC	CASGLGAARRGETQYF
.	.	TRBV5-1	TRBJ1-1	TGCGCCAGCAGCTTGGCCCTGGGGGGGAACACTGAAGCTTTCTTT	CASSLALGGNTEAFF